The next 29 T cell receptor beta chains were all read from a single sample in a study of T cells in Graves' hyperthyroidism and ophthalmopathy. TCR beta CDR3 region amplification was performed from RNA transcripts. HTBI primers were the set used in a first-round RT-PCR of the TCR CDR3. TCRdb recomputed calls from the multiplex PCR reads with MiXCR, one row per CDR3 protein. The table records approximately 510,000 distinct CDR3 sequences, 35% to 50% of them present only once. Input material: peripheral blood or thyroid tissue (not recorded which). These receptor sequences come from an adult woman with Graves' disease, either hyperthyroidism or ophthalmopathy (not recorded which).

This clonotype was found many times. This rearrangement joins TRBV7-9 to TRBJ2-7; no firm D call. This CDR3 is 12 amino acids long. V was pared by 1 base and J by 3 bases, with 4 bases between. Germline CDR1 reads SEHNR; CDR2 reads FQNEAQ (reference sequence). Here the CDR3 reads CASSLEVYEQYF. The CDR3 DNA is TGTGCCAGCAGCTTAGAAGTCTACGAGCAGTACTTC.

The chain is built from TRBV7-9 and TRBJ1-6; D gene unclear. Trimming stripped 11 bases from V and 8 bases from J, with 13 bases between. There are 12 residues in the CDR3. Germline assignment: CDR1 SEHNR and CDR2 FQNEAQ (reference sequence). The CDR3 reads CAGSEWDSPLHF. The CDR3 nucleotides read TGTGCCGGATCAGAGTGGGATTCACCCCTCCACTTT.

The V and J genes are TRBV10-3 and TRBJ1-4; tentative D call: TRBD1 (6 bases). This CDR3 region has 14 residues. Germline CDR1 and CDR2: ENHRY and SYGVKD. With 4 bases removed from V and 8 bases from J, the gap between germline ends came to 14 bases. The CDR3 region is CAISARGPGEKLFF. In DNA, the CDR3 is TGTGCCATCAGTGCCAGGGGACCGGGCGAAAAACTGTTTTTT.

Comments on this clonotype: The junction does not match germline at one end; this may be a read error. This chain's CDR3 is CAIREGGTEAF. CDR3 bases: TGTGCCATCAGGGAAGGGGGCACTGAAGCTTTC. The V gene is TRBV10-3, the J gene TRBJ2-6; 7 nucleotides match TRBD1. The CDR3 consists of 11 residues. The germline gives CDR1 ENHRY, CDR2 SYGVKD.

The J gene is TRBJ2-5, the V gene TRBV25-1, with 8 bases aligning to TRBD1. CDR3 length equals 18 residues. V shed 2 bases and J 0 bases; nucleotides not matched to a gene: 11. The germline V gene has CDR1 MGHDK and CDR2 SYGVNS. The CDR3 here is CASSEGAGGDGYQETQYF. Here the CDR3 DNA reads TGTGCCAGCAGTGAAGGGGCAGGGGGCGATGGGTACCAAGAGACCCAGTACTTC.

The V and J genes are TRBV15 and TRBJ1-1; D unresolved. Germline CDR1 and CDR2: LNHNV and YYDKDF (reference sequence). The V end lost 0 bases, the J end lost 3 bases, and 14 bases lay between the germline ends. This CDR3 contains 16 residues. The chain's CDR3 is CATSRDVGRSYTEAFF. The CDR3 coding sequence is TGTGCCACCAGCAGAGATGTGGGCCGGAGTTACACTGAAGCTTTCTTT.

V gene TRBV7-8 combines with J gene TRBJ2-5, with no clear D. CDR3 size: 13 residues. The V gene's germline CDR1 is SGHVS and CDR2 FQNEAQ. Trimming cost V 1 base and J 1 base, with 4 bases left between them. CDR3 sequence: CASSLDAQETQYF. DNA of the CDR3: TGTGCCAGCAGCTTAGATGCCCAAGAGACCCAGTACTTC.

In this sample, this clonotype turned up a few times. The V and J genes are TRBV20-1 and TRBJ2-7; possibly TRBD1 for D (5 bases). Germline values: CDR1 DFQATT, CDR2 SNEGSKA (reference sequence). CDR3 size: 14 residues. V was cut by 3 bases and J by 3 bases, with 15 bases left in between. CDR3 DNA: TGCAGTGCTAGTCGGCTTCAGGGTCACTACGAGCAGTACTTC. As protein: CSASRLQGHYEQYF.

This CDR3 reads CASSRIAGQETQYF. The CDR3 DNA sequence: TGTGCCAGCAGCAGGATAGCGGGGCAAGAGACCCAGTACTTC. V and J are TRBV7-9 and TRBJ2-7; 8 bases agree with TRBD2. The last part of the DNA fits TRBJ2-5 better; the J call may be wrong. The CDR3 loop spans 14 amino acids. Per the germline V gene, CDR1 is SEHNR and CDR2 is FQNEAQ (reference sequence).

The chain is built from TRBV10-2 and TRBJ2-7; 9 nucleotides line up with TRBD1. Per germline, CDR1 WSHSY and CDR2 SAAADI. The CDR3 runs to 13 residues. J gave up 6 bases and V 7 bases, and 7 bases lay outside the gene matches. CDR3 region: CASTGTGFSEQYF. CDR3 in DNA: TGCGCCAGCACGGGGACAGGGTTCTCCGAGCAGTACTTC.

In this sample, this clonotype turned up a few times. The V and J genes are TRBV29-1 and TRBJ1-2; D is possibly TRBD1 (5 bases). CDR3 length: 11 amino acids. Between the trimmed V and J ends, which lost 7 bases and 8 bases, there was a span of 14 bases. Germline CDR1 SQVTM, CDR2 ANQGSEA. CDR3 sequence (DNA): TGCAGCGGCCTCGGGGCACGAGGCTACACCTTC. Translating it yields CSGLGARGYTF.

The J gene is TRBJ2-7, the V gene TRBV12-3 or TRBV12-4, with D perhaps matching TRBD2 (6 bases). The germline V and J ends were trimmed by 2 bases and 0 bases, with 26 bases remaining between them. The CDR3 extends over 20 amino acids. CDR3 coding DNA: TGTGCCAGCAGTTTATTGACCCTACTAACCCGGGACTCCTACTCCTACGAGCAGTACTTC. This sequence encodes CASSLLTLLTRDSYSYEQYF.

Many counts were recorded for this clonotype. The J gene is TRBJ1-1, the V gene TRBV7-2; maybe TRBD1 (5 bases). CDR1 and CDR2 (germline): SGHTA, FQGNSA. Trimming took 5 bases from V and 3 from J, leaving 10 bases between them. CDR3 length: 13 amino acids. This chain's CDR3 is CASSRGTHTEAFF. CDR3 DNA: TGTGCCAGCAGCCGCGGGACGCACACTGAAGCTTTCTTT.

The V and J genes are TRBV2 and TRBJ2-5; D is undetermined. This CDR3 contains 11 residues. In germline, CDR1 is SNHLY, CDR2 FYNNEI. The CDR3 region has the DNA TGTGCTAGAACGGTACAAGAGACCCAGTACTTC. Protein: CARTVQETQYF.

This clonotype was seen repeatedly, ten times or more. This chain connects TRBV5-4 to TRBJ1-1; 7 bases line up with TRBD1. There are 15 residues in the CDR3. Germline V gene data show CDR1 as SGHNT and CDR2 as YYREEE (reference sequence). Unmatched junction bases numbered 7, after V lost 4 bases and J lost 1 base. CDR3 in amino acids: CASSPQTGRNTEAFF. Written as DNA, the CDR3 is TGTGCCAGCAGCCCCCAGACAGGGAGGAACACTGAAGCTTTCTTT.

This clonotype was found many times. The chain joins TRBV6-6 to TRBJ1-1; 10 bases are shared with TRBD1. CDR1 and CDR2 from the germline V gene are MNHNY and SVGAGI (reference sequence). The CDR3 consists of 17 residues. Trimming at V came to 2 bases and at J to 1 base, leaving 7 bases not matched to a gene. The CDR3 spells CASSYTDRGPRNTEAFF. Here the CDR3 DNA reads TGTGCCAGCAGTTACACAGACAGGGGGCCTCGGAACACTGAAGCTTTCTTT.

The J gene is TRBJ1-5, the V gene TRBV6-1; D is uncertain. Trimming pared 7 bases from V and 6 bases from J, leaving 19 bases between. Germline values: CDR1 MNHNS, CDR2 SASEGT. CDR3 length: 15 amino acids. The CDR3: CASNTQGRVGQPQHF. CDR3 bases: TGTGCCAGCAACACCCAAGGAAGGGTTGGTCAGCCCCAGCATTTT.

This clonotype was seen repeatedly, ten times or more. The chain joins TRBV19 to TRBJ1-1; the match to TRBD1 covers 8 bases. The CDR3 length is 15 residues. The germline V gene encodes CDR1 LNHDA and CDR2 SQIVND (reference sequence). Trimming took 7 bases from V and 1 from J; bases not matched to a gene: 8. In DNA form, the CDR3 reads TGTGCCAGTAAATCGCAAGGACAGGGGAACACTGAAGCTTTCTTT. Protein sequence: CASKSQGQGNTEAFF.

This clonotype has a handful of counts. This sequence joins TRBV5-6 and TRBJ2-5; no reliable D call. The ends were cut back, 5 bases at V and 9 bases at J, with 5 bases in the middle. Germline V gene lookup returns CDR1 SGHDT and CDR2 YYEEEE. This CDR3 comprises 9 residues. The CDR3 region has the DNA TGTGCCAGCAGTCAGGCCCAGTACTTC. It encodes CASSQAQYF.

A note on this clonotype: Sequence at one end of the junction differs from germline and may be a read error. V gene TRBV10-1 combines with J gene TRBJ2-7; TRBD1 is a possible D gene (5 bases). CDR3 length: 13 amino acids. The germline CDR1 and CDR2 sequences are WNHNN and SYGVQD (reference sequence). CDR3: CASSPGNTYGQYF. Written as DNA, the CDR3 is TGCGCCAGCAGCCCAGGGAACACCTACGGGCAGTACTTC.

This clonotype was found many times. The genes are TRBV6-4 and TRBJ1-2; D is unresolved. V lost 3 bases, J lost 4 bases, and 9 bases lay in between. The CDR3 loop spans 13 amino acids. CDR1 and CDR2 (germline): MRHNA, SNTAGT. The CDR3 bases are TGTGCCAGCAGTGAGCGGGCTGGCTATGGCTACACCTTC. Its protein is CASSERAGYGYTF.

This sequence joins TRBV29-1 and TRBJ2-7; tentatively, D is TRBD2 (5 bases). The germline V and J ends were trimmed by 8 bases and 7 bases, with 18 bases remaining between them. The CDR3 is made up of 12 amino acids. The V gene's germline CDR1 is SQVTM and CDR2 ANQGSEA. The CDR3 loop is CSPEEGPGEQYF. The CDR3 DNA is TGCAGCCCCGAAGAGGGTCCTGGTGAGCAGTACTTC.

The chain carries TRBV7-7 and TRBJ2-7; 7 bases are shared with TRBD2. CDR3 length: 14 amino acids. Germline CDR1 and CDR2: SSHAT and FNYEAQ (reference sequence). CDR3 nucleotides: TGTGCTAGAGATTGGGAGGGGCTCTCCTACGAGCAGTACTTC. Translated, it gives CARDWEGLSYEQYF.

The sample holds a few counts of this clonotype. The CDR3 DNA reads as TGTGCCAGCAGGGAAAGGAGTTACGAGCAGTACTTC. Translating it yields CASRERSYEQYF. This sequence joins TRBV2 and TRBJ2-7; D is uncertain. This CDR3 is built from 12 residues. Germline V CDR1 and CDR2: SNHLY, FYNNEI. Trimming left V 6 bases short and J 4 bases short, with 10 bases between.

This clonotype was seen ten or more times. This chain joins TRBV6-6 and TRBJ2-2; no clear D. V lost 2 bases and J 4 bases, leaving 8 bases between the germline ends. The length of the CDR3 is 14 residues. Germline CDR1 MNHNY, CDR2 SVGAGI (reference sequence). CDR3 coding DNA: TGTGCCAGCAGTTACGGGCCGGTCACCGGGGAGCTGTTTTTT. Translation gives CASSYGPVTGELFF.

The chain carries TRBV7-2 and TRBJ1-2; D remains ambiguous. Trimming stripped 5 bases from V and 4 bases from J, with 11 bases between. CDR1 and CDR2 from the germline V gene are SGHTA and FQGNSA. This CDR3 comprises 13 residues. The chain's CDR3 is CASSRVEGYGYTF. The CDR3 coding sequence is TGTGCCAGCAGCCGCGTCGAGGGCTATGGCTACACCTTC.

The chain joins TRBV29-1 to TRBJ2-7; 7 nucleotides line up with TRBD1. The ends lost 6 bases at V and 6 bases at J; junction bases unmatched: 14. This CDR3 has 14 residues. Germline V gene lookup returns CDR1 SQVTM and CDR2 ANQGSEA. The CDR3 DNA is TGCAGCGTAGAACCGACAGGGTTAGGATCCGAGCAGTACTTC. The encoded protein is CSVEPTGLGSEQYF.

This clonotype has a handful of counts. This chain uses TRBV11-2 with TRBJ1-6; D is undetermined. Germline V gives CDR1 SGHAT, CDR2 FQNNGV. V was clipped by 4 bases and J by 8 bases, with 12 bases between them. This CDR3 region has 14 residues. CDR3 DNA sequence: TGTGCCAGCAGCTCCGCGGGTAGTGATTCACCCCTCCACTTT. Its protein product is CASSSAGSDSPLHF. The full variable domain, in which reference TRBV11-2 and TRBJ1-6 provide the parts outside the CDR3, is EAGVAQSPRYKIIEKRQSVAFWCNPISGHATLYWYQQILGQGPKLLIQFQNNGVVDDSQLPKDRFSAERLKGVDSTLKIQPAKLEDSAVYLCASSSAGSDSPLHFGNGTRLTVT.

About this clonotype itself: One junction end disagrees with the germline gene, perhaps due to a read error. The rearrangement links TRBV10-3 to TRBJ2-2, with TRBD1 identical over 11 bases. The CDR3 loop spans 16 amino acids. CDR1 and CDR2 from the germline V gene are ENHRY and SYGVKD. The CDR3 DNA sequence: TGTGCCAGCAGTTTTGGACAGGGGGCCTACACCGGGGAGCTGTTTTTT. This gives the protein CASSFGQGAYTGELFF.